These T cell receptor beta chains were read from a single sample in a study of blood T cells in healthy people across ages. Each CDR3 protein gets one entry after TCRdb re-called the 5' RACE reads with MiXCR. This table has more than 500,000 distinct CDR3 sequences, roughly 28% appearing once. Sequences were obtained from blood. The receptors derive from a woman between 65 and 79 years old in good health. The CDR3 runs from the conserved cysteine through the conserved F or W. Each record gives: clone size, V gene, J gene, D gene, CDR3 DNA, CDR3 protein. A D gene is named only where the DNA matches it firmly. Clone size is shown for a subset of rows, as once, few, many or a class of expanded clone.

abundance: .; v_gene: TRBV12-3/TRBV12-4; j_gene: TRBJ1-6; d_gene: .; CDR3nt: TGTGCCAGCAGTCCACACCTACCCGGGGGAAGTTCACCCCTCCACTTT; CDR3aa: CASSPHLPGGSSPLHF
abundance: .; v_gene: TRBV5-1; j_gene: TRBJ1-4; d_gene: .; CDR3nt: TGCGCCAGCATGTCGACGGGGATAAATGAAAAACTGTTTTTT; CDR3aa: CASMSTGINEKLFF
abundance: .; v_gene: TRBV5-1; j_gene: TRBJ1-4; d_gene: TRBD1; CDR3nt: TGCGCCAGCAGTTTCAAGGGACAGGATGAAAAACTGTTTTTT; CDR3aa: CASSFKGQDEKLFF
abundance: .; v_gene: TRBV11-1; j_gene: TRBJ1-2; d_gene: .; CDR3nt: TGTGCCAGCAGCCCACAGTATGGCTACACCTTC; CDR3aa: CASSPQYGYTF
abundance: many; v_gene: TRBV7-2; j_gene: TRBJ2-3; d_gene: TRBD2; CDR3nt: TGTGCCAGCAGCTTCCTTTTCGGGGGGTTGAGGTATTTT; CDR3aa: CASSFLFGGLRYF
abundance: many; v_gene: TRBV7-2; j_gene: TRBJ1-1; d_gene: TRBD1; CDR3nt: TGTGCCAGCAGTTTATGGGGACAGGGGAACACTGAAGCTTTCTTT; CDR3aa: CASSLWGQGNTEAFF
abundance: many; v_gene: TRBV7-2; j_gene: TRBJ2-7; d_gene: .; CDR3nt: TGTGCCAGCAGCTCCCATCCACTTGGCGAGCAGTACTTC; CDR3aa: CASSSHPLGEQYF
abundance: .; v_gene: TRBV4-2; j_gene: TRBJ1-1; d_gene: .; CDR3nt: TGTGCCAGCAGCCCTGACGAGATCGGCACTGAAGCTTTCTTT; CDR3aa: CASSPDEIGTEAFF
abundance: .; v_gene: TRBV5-5; j_gene: TRBJ1-2; d_gene: .; CDR3nt: TGTGCCAGCAGCTTGGTCGGCACCTCCGAGGACTACACCTTC; CDR3aa: CASSLVGTSEDYTF
abundance: .; v_gene: TRBV20-1; j_gene: TRBJ2-5; d_gene: .; CDR3nt: TGCAGTGCTAAAAGTGGACCACCACAAGAGACCCAGTACTTC; CDR3aa: CSAKSGPPQETQYF
abundance: .; v_gene: TRBV20-1; j_gene: TRBJ2-1; d_gene: TRBD2; CDR3nt: TGCAGTGCTAGAGATCTGATACTAGCGGGGTCGCGCTCCTACAATGAGCAGTTCTTC; CDR3aa: CSARDLILAGSRSYNEQFF
abundance: .; v_gene: TRBV6-6; j_gene: TRBJ1-2; d_gene: TRBD1; CDR3nt: TGTGCCAGCAGTAAACAGGGGGTGGACTATGGCTACACCTTC; CDR3aa: CASSKQGVDYGYTF
abundance: .; v_gene: TRBV14; j_gene: TRBJ1-2; d_gene: TRBD1; CDR3nt: TGTGCCAGCAGCCCCGTGGACAGGGGTTATGGCTACACCTTC; CDR3aa: CASSPVDRGYGYTF
abundance: .; v_gene: TRBV10-3; j_gene: TRBJ2-5; d_gene: TRBD2; CDR3nt: TGTGCCATCAGTGAGTCCCGGACTAGCGGAGACCGAATTCAGGGGACCCAGTACTTC; CDR3aa: CAISESRTSGDRIQGTQYF
abundance: few; v_gene: TRBV5-1; j_gene: TRBJ2-1; d_gene: .; CDR3nt: TGCGCCAGCAGCTTTACCAACAACAATGAGCAGTTCTTC; CDR3aa: CASSFTNNNEQFF
abundance: .; v_gene: TRBV6-2/TRBV6-3; j_gene: TRBJ2-5; d_gene: TRBD2; CDR3nt: TGCGCCAGCAGCTTACTAGCGAGAGAGACCCAGTACTTC; CDR3aa: CASSLLARETQYF
abundance: many; v_gene: TRBV27; j_gene: TRBJ1-4; d_gene: TRBD1; CDR3nt: TGTGCCAGCAGTTCCGGACAGGGGGTTGTAACTAATGAAAAACTGTTTTTT; CDR3aa: CASSSGQGVVTNEKLFF
abundance: .; v_gene: TRBV2; j_gene: TRBJ1-1; d_gene: .; CDR3nt: TGTGCCAGCAGTGTAAGTTGGAGTGGGGGCACTGAAGCTTTCTTT; CDR3aa: CASSVSWSGGTEAFF
abundance: medium-sized; v_gene: TRBV5-6; j_gene: TRBJ2-2; d_gene: .; CDR3nt: TGTGCCAGCAGCTTGGTGGTGGGGGACGAGCTGTTTTTT; CDR3aa: CASSLVVGDELFF
abundance: few; v_gene: TRBV7-3; j_gene: TRBJ1-1; d_gene: TRBD1; CDR3nt: TGTGCCAGCAGCTTAACGTTAAGGGACAGGGGAAGGACTGAAGCTTTCTTT; CDR3aa: CASSLTLRDRGRTEAFF
abundance: .; v_gene: TRBV12-3/TRBV12-4; j_gene: TRBJ2-5; d_gene: TRBD2; CDR3nt: TGTGCCAGCAGTTTAGGTTGGACTAGCGGGGGACTGCCAGAGACCCAGTACTTC; CDR3aa: CASSLGWTSGGLPETQYF
abundance: many; v_gene: TRBV4-1; j_gene: TRBJ2-4; d_gene: .; CDR3nt: TGCGCCAGCAGCCGGGAAGAAGGGACAATCCAAAACATTCAGTACTTC; CDR3aa: CASSREEGTIQNIQYF
abundance: .; v_gene: TRBV29-1; j_gene: TRBJ2-5; d_gene: TRBD2; CDR3nt: TGCAGCGCGAATCCTCTAGCGGACCCTAAGGCCCAGTACTTC; CDR3aa: CSANPLADPKAQYF
abundance: .; v_gene: TRBV5-1; j_gene: TRBJ2-5; d_gene: .; CDR3nt: TGCGCCAGCAGTATGGCCGGCAGTCAAGAGACCCAGTACTTC; CDR3aa: CASSMAGSQETQYF
abundance: .; v_gene: TRBV11-1; j_gene: TRBJ2-1; d_gene: TRBD1; CDR3nt: TGTGCCAGCAGGGACCCCGGGACAGGGGAGTTAGGGAATGAGCAGTTCTTC; CDR3aa: CASRDPGTGELGNEQFF
abundance: .; v_gene: TRBV5-1; j_gene: TRBJ2-5; d_gene: .; CDR3nt: TGCGCCAGCAGCGCGACTAATCACGAACAAGAGACCCAGTACTTC; CDR3aa: CASSATNHEQETQYF
abundance: .; v_gene: TRBV4-3; j_gene: TRBJ2-1; d_gene: TRBD2; CDR3nt: TGCGCCAGCAGCCAATTAATCGGGGGGTCCTACAATGAGCAGTTCTTC; CDR3aa: CASSQLIGGSYNEQFF
abundance: .; v_gene: TRBV20-1; j_gene: TRBJ1-2; d_gene: .; CDR3nt: TGCAGTGCTACCCCCGACGGGCCGGGCTATGGCTACACCTTC; CDR3aa: CSATPDGPGYGYTF
abundance: few; v_gene: TRBV20-1; j_gene: TRBJ2-2; d_gene: TRBD1; CDR3nt: TGCAGTGCCCCTGACAGGGGGCGCGACACCGGGGAGCTGTTTTTT; CDR3aa: CSAPDRGRDTGELFF
abundance: .; v_gene: TRBV20-1; j_gene: TRBJ2-5; d_gene: .; CDR3nt: TGCAGTGCTAGCAGGGGCCGAGAGACCCAGTACTTC; CDR3aa: CSASRGRETQYF
abundance: few; v_gene: TRBV20-1; j_gene: TRBJ2-1; d_gene: .; CDR3nt: TGCAGCCCCTCGTCCTACAATGAGCAGTTCTTC; CDR3aa: CSPSSYNEQFF
abundance: .; v_gene: TRBV27; j_gene: TRBJ1-4; d_gene: .; CDR3nt: TGTGCCAGCAGGCCCGGGCCGTTAATACGGACTAATGAAAAACTGTTTTTT; CDR3aa: CASRPGPLIRTNEKLFF
abundance: few; v_gene: TRBV20-1; j_gene: TRBJ2-4; d_gene: TRBD2; CDR3nt: TGCAGTGCTCAGAGCGGGGGGGCTGGAAACATTCAGTACTTC; CDR3aa: CSAQSGGAGNIQYF
abundance: few; v_gene: TRBV21-1; j_gene: TRBJ2-7; d_gene: .; CDR3nt: TGTGCCAGCAGCAGGGACGACAGGTGGGCCTACGAGCAGTACTTC; CDR3aa: CASSRDDRWAYEQYF
abundance: few; v_gene: TRBV20-1; j_gene: TRBJ1-1; d_gene: .; CDR3nt: TGCAGTGTAGGGTACCGGACTGAAGCTTTCTTT; CDR3aa: CSVGYRTEAFF
abundance: .; v_gene: TRBV12-3/TRBV12-4; j_gene: TRBJ1-5; d_gene: .; CDR3nt: TGTGCCAGCAGTCCTAGCAGCGATCAGCCCCAGCATTTT; CDR3aa: CASSPSSDQPQHF
abundance: few; v_gene: TRBV20-1; j_gene: TRBJ2-1; d_gene: TRBD2; CDR3nt: TGCAGTGCCGAGGGCGGGGGGGCCCGCGGCAATGAGCAGTTCTTC; CDR3aa: CSAEGGGARGNEQFF
abundance: .; v_gene: TRBV7-9; j_gene: TRBJ2-1; d_gene: TRBD2; CDR3nt: TGTGCCAGCAGCTCGGCTACCGGGACTAGCGGGGCCTGGGAGCAGTTCTTC; CDR3aa: CASSSATGTSGAWEQFF
abundance: .; v_gene: TRBV7-9; j_gene: TRBJ2-5; d_gene: .; CDR3nt: TGTGCCAGCAGCTTCACACCGACAGGAATCCAAGAGACCCAGTACTTC; CDR3aa: CASSFTPTGIQETQYF
abundance: few; v_gene: TRBV5-1; j_gene: TRBJ1-3; d_gene: .; CDR3nt: TGCGCCAGCCAAGACACGAGCTCTGGAAACACCATATATTTT; CDR3aa: CASQDTSSGNTIYF
abundance: few; v_gene: TRBV3-1; j_gene: TRBJ2-1; d_gene: .; CDR3nt: TGTGCCAGCAGCCCTCTCGGGGATGAGCAGTTCTTC; CDR3aa: CASSPLGDEQFF
abundance: .; v_gene: TRBV5-1; j_gene: TRBJ1-5; d_gene: .; CDR3nt: TGCGCCAGCAGCTTGGAGGGTTCTCTCAATCAGCCCCAGCATTTT; CDR3aa: CASSLEGSLNQPQHF
abundance: once; v_gene: TRBV12-3/TRBV12-4; j_gene: TRBJ1-2; d_gene: TRBD1; CDR3nt: TGTGCCAGCAGTTTAGCGCCAGGGGGTCAACATGGCTACACCTTC; CDR3aa: CASSLAPGGQHGYTF